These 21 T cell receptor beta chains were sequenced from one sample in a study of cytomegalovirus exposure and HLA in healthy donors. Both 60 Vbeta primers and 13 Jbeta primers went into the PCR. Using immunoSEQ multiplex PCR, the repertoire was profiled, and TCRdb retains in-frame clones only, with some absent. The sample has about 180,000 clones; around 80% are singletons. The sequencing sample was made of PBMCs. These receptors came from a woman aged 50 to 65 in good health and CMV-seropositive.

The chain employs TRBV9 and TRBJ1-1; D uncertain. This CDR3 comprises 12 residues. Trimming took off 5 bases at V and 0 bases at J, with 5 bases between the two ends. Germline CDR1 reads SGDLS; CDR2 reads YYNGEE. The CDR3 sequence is CASSPMNTEAFF. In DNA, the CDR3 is TGTGCCAGCAGTCCCATGAACACTGAAGCTTTCTTT.

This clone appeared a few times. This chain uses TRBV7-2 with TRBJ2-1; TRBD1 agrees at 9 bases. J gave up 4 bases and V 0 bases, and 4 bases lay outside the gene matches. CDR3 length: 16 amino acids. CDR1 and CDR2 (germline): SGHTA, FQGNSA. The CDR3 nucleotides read TGTGCCAGCAGCTTAGCGCCACAGGGGGCGTACAATGAGCAGTTCTTC. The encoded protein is CASSLAPQGAYNEQFF.

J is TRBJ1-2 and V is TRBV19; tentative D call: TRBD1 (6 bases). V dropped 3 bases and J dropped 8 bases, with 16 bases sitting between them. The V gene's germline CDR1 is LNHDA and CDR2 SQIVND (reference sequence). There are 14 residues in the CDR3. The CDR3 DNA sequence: TGTGCCAGTAGTATCCGACAGGCCCCGGGAGGCTACACCTTC. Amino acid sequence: CASSIRQAPGGYTF.

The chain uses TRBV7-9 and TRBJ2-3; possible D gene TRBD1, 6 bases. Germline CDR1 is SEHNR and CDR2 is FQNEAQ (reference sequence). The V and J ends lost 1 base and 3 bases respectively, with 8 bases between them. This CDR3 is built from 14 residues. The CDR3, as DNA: TGTGCCAGCAGCTTAGTGGGGGCAACAGATACGCAGTATTTT. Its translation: CASSLVGATDTQYF.

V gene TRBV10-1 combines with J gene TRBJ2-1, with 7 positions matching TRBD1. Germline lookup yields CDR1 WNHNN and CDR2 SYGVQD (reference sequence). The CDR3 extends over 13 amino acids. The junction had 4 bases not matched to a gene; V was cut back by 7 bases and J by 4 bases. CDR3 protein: CASTSGQYNEQFF. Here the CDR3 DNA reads TGCGCCAGCACCTCGGGACAGTACAATGAGCAGTTCTTC.

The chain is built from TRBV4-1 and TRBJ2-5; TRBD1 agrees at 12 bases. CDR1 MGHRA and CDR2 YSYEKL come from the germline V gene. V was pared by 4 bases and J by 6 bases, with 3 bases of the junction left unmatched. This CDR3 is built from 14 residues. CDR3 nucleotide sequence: TGCGCCAGCAGCCGGGGACAGGGGGCGAAGACCCAGTACTTC. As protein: CASSRGQGAKTQYF.

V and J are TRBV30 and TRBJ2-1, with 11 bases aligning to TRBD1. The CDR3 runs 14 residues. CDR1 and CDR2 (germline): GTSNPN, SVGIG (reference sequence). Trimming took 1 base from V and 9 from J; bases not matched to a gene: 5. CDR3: CAWSEGQGGIEQFF. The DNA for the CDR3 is TGTGCCTGGAGTGAGGGACAGGGGGGAATTGAGCAGTTCTTC. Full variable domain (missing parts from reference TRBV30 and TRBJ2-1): SQTIHQWPATLVQPVGSPLSLECTVEGTSNPNLYWYRQAAGRGLQLLFYSVGIGQISSEVPQNLSASRPQDRQFILSSKKLLLSDSGFYLCAWSEGQGGIEQFFGPGTRLTVL.

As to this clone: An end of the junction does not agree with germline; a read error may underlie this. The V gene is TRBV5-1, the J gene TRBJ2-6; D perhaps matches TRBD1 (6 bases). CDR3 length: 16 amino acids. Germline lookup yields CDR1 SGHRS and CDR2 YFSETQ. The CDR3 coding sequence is TGCGCCAGCAGCTTGGGCAGGGGCGCCGGGGCCAACGGCCTGACTTTC. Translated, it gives CASSLGRGAGANGLTF. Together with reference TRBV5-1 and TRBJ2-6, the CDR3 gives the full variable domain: KAGVTQTPRYLIKTRGQQVTLSCSPISGHRSVSWYQQTPGQGLQFLFEYFSETQRNKGNFPGRFSGRQFSNSRSEMNVSTLELGDSALYLCASSLGRGAGANGLTFGAGSRLTVL.

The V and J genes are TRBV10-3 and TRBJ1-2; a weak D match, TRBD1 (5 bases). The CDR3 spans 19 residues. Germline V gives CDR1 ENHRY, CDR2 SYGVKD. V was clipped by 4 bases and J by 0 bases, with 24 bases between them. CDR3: CAISGALGDNGFSNYGYTF. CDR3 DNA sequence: TGTGCCATCAGTGGGGCGTTAGGGGATAACGGTTTTTCTAACTATGGCTACACCTTC.

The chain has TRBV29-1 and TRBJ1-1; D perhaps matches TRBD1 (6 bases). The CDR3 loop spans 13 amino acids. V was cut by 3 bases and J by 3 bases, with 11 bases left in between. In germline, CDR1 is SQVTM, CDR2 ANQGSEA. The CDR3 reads CSVDRGSDTEAFF. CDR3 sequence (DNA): TGCAGCGTTGACAGGGGTTCGGACACTGAAGCTTTCTTT.

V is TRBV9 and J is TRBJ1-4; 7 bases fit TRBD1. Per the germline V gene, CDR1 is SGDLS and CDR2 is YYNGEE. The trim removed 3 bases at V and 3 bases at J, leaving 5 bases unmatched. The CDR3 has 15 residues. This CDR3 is CASSARDSSNEKLFF. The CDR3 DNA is TGTGCCAGCAGCGCCCGGGACAGCTCTAATGAAAAACTGTTTTTT.

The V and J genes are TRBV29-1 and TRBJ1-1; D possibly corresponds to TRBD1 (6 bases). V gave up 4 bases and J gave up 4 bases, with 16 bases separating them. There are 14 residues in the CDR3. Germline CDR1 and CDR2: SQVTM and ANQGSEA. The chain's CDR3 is CSVGRTAMGTEAFF. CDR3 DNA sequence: TGCAGCGTTGGACGGACAGCCATGGGCACTGAAGCTTTCTTT.

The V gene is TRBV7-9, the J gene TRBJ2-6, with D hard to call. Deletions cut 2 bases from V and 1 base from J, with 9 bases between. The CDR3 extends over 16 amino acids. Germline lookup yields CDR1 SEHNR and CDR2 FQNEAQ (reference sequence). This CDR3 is CASSLFSISGANVLTF. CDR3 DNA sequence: TGTGCCAGCAGCTTATTTTCAATTTCTGGGGCCAACGTCCTGACTTTC.

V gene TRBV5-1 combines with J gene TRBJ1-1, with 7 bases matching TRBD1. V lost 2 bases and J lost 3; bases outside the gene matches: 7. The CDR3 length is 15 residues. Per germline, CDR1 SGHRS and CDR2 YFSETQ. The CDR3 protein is CASSFGQDSYTEAFF. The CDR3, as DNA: TGCGCCAGCAGCTTCGGACAGGACTCGTACACTGAAGCTTTCTTT.

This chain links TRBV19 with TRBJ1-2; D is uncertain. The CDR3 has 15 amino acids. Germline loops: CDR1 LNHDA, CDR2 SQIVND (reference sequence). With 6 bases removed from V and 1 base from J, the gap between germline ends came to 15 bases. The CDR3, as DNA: TGTGCCAGTAGGAGGGCTTTGAGCGATAACTATGGCTACACCTTC. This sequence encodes CASRRALSDNYGYTF.

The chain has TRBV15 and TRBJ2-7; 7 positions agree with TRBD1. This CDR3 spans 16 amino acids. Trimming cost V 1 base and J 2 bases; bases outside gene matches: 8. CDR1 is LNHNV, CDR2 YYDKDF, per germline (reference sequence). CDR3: CATSRGGTVTPYEQYF. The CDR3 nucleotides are TGTGCCACCAGCAGAGGGGGGACAGTAACACCCTACGAGCAGTACTTC.

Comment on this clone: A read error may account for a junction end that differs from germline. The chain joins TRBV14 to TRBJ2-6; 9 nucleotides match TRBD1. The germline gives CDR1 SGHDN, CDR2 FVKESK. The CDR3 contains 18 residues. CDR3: CASSHRGYRGPEANGLTF. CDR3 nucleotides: TGTGCCAGCAGCCACCGCGGTTACAGGGGGCCGGAGGCCAACGGCCTGACTTTC.

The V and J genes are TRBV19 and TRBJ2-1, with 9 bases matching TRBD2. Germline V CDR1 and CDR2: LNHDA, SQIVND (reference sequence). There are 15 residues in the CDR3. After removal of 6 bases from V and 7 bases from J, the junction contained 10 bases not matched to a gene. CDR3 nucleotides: TGTGCCAGTAGAGACCCGGCTAGCGGGATGAATGAGCAGTTCTTC. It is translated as CASRDPASGMNEQFF.

CDR3 coding DNA: TGTGCTAGTGGTCCCGATCAGGGGCCAGCCTATGGCTACACCTTC. Protein product: CASGPDQGPAYGYTF. The rearrangement uses TRBV12-5 and TRBJ1-2; D is perhaps TRBD1 (6 bases). Trimming pared 5 bases from V and 4 bases from J, leaving 17 bases between. CDR1 is LGHNT, CDR2 FRNRAP, per germline. The CDR3 contains 15 residues.

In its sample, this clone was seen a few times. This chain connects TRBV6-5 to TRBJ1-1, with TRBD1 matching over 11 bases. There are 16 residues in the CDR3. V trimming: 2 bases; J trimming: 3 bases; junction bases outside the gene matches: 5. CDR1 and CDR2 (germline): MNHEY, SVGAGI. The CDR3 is CASSYPGTGGDTEAFF. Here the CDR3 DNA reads TGTGCCAGCAGTTACCCCGGGACAGGGGGGGACACTGAAGCTTTCTTT.

Here the CDR3 DNA reads TGTGCCAGCAGTTGGGGAGGGGCCACTGAAGCTTTCTTT. Amino acids: CASSWGGATEAFF. This sequence joins TRBV6-5 and TRBJ1-1, with a possible D match to TRBD1 (5 bases). Trimming took off 4 bases at V and 4 bases at J, with 10 bases between the two ends. This CDR3 has 13 amino acids. CDR1 MNHEY and CDR2 SVGAGI come from the germline V gene.